These 21 T cell receptor beta chains share one sample of origin, sequenced in a study of cytomegalovirus exposure and HLA in healthy donors. Method: immunoSEQ multiplex PCR; TCRdb's copy keeps in-frame clones and lacks some. The sample records roughly 150,000 clones, 95% to 97% being singletons. The material sequenced was PBMCs. The source of these receptors is a woman younger than 35 in good health and CMV-seronegative.

For the CDR3, the DNA is TGTGCCAGCAGTTACTCCACAGGGTCCGGGGCCTATGGCTACACCTTC. Translating gives CASSYSTGSGAYGYTF. The chain joins TRBV6-6 to TRBJ1-2; a weak D match, TRBD1 (6 bases). Trimming pared 0 bases from V and 4 bases from J, leaving 15 bases between. Germline lookup yields CDR1 MNHNY and CDR2 SVGAGI (reference sequence). The CDR3 spans 16 residues.

The rearrangement joins TRBV19 to TRBJ2-7; 9 bases line up with TRBD1. V lost 8 bases and J lost 6; bases outside the gene matches: 8. This CDR3 has 13 amino acids. The germline gives CDR1 LNHDA, CDR2 SQIVND (reference sequence). CDR3 DNA sequence: TGTGCCAGTGCCCGGACAGGGGTGGTCGAGCAGTACTTC. Protein: CASARTGVVEQYF.

This sequence joins TRBV18 and TRBJ2-4; TRBD1 might be the D (6 bases). Trimming left V 3 bases short and J 0 bases short, with 12 bases between. CDR1 is KGHSH and CDR2 is LQKENI in the germline V gene. The CDR3 is 16 amino acids. CDR3 protein: CASSPLDSVAKNIQYF. DNA for the CDR3: TGTGCCAGCTCACCTTTGGACAGCGTAGCCAAAAACATTCAGTACTTC. Looking up the rest from reference TRBV18 and TRBJ2-4 gives the full variable domain: NAGVMQNPRHLVRRRGQEARLRCSPMKGHSHVYWYRQLPEEGLKFMVYLQKENIIDESGMPKERFSAEFPKEGPSILRIQQVVRGDSAAYFCASSPLDSVAKNIQYFGAGTRLSVL.

The J gene is TRBJ2-7, the V gene TRBV6-5, with 12 bases that match TRBD1. CDR3 length: 15 residues. CDR1 MNHEY and CDR2 SVGAGI come from the germline V gene. V dropped 5 bases and J dropped 3; count of bases not matched to a gene: 5. This CDR3 reads CASSAGTGGFYEQYF. CDR3 coding DNA: TGTGCCAGCAGTGCCGGGACAGGGGGCTTCTACGAGCAGTACTTC.

The chain recombines TRBV7-8 with TRBJ1-3, with TRBD1 as a possible D gene (5 bases). Per the germline V gene, CDR1 is SGHVS and CDR2 is FQNEAQ. V lost 3 bases and J lost 3, with 12 bases in between. CDR3 length: 15 amino acids. The DNA for the CDR3 is TGTGCCAGCAGCTTTACCCAGGGCCGTGGAAACACCATATATTTT. Protein product: CASSFTQGRGNTIYF.

The chain uses TRBV9 and TRBJ2-6, with D hard to call. This CDR3 spans 10 amino acids. Trimming left V 3 bases short and J 12 bases short, with 4 bases between. Germline values: CDR1 SGDLS, CDR2 YYNGEE. DNA for the CDR3: TGTGCCAGCAGCGGGAGCGTCCTGACTTTC. The encoded protein is CASSGSVLTF.

This sequence joins TRBV4-1 and TRBJ2-3; 13 bases fit TRBD2. CDR1 and CDR2 from the germline V gene are MGHRA and YSYEKL. V shed 6 bases, J shed 4 bases, and the junction held 4 bases outside the gene matches. The CDR3 is 15 residues long. DNA for the CDR3: TGCGCCAGCAGACTAGCGGGGGGGGGCTCAGATACGCAGTATTTT. It specifies CASRLAGGGSDTQYF.

The chain recombines TRBV9 with TRBJ1-3; 11 bases match TRBD1. Looked up from germline, CDR1 is SGDLS and CDR2 is YYNGEE. The CDR3 sequence is 17 residues long. The ends lost 4 bases at V and 4 bases at J; junction bases unmatched: 10. CDR3 nucleotides: TGTGCCAGCAGCCCAGGACAGGGGGCCGGCAGCGGAAACACCATATATTTT. Translation: CASSPGQGAGSGNTIYF.

V usage is TRBV5-6 and J usage is TRBJ2-1; 11 nucleotides match TRBD2. V lost 4 bases, J lost 0 bases, and 6 bases stayed unmatched. CDR3 length equals 17 residues. Germline V CDR1 and CDR2: SGHDT, YYEEEE. CDR3 sequence reads: CASSALAGGSSYNEQFF. CDR3 in DNA: TGTGCCAGCAGCGCCTTAGCGGGGGGGAGCTCCTACAATGAGCAGTTCTTC. The variable domain in full, completed from reference TRBV5-6 and TRBJ2-1, reads DAGVTQSPTHLIKTRGQQVTLRCSPKSGHDTVSWYQQALGQGPQFIFQYYEEEERQRGNFPDRFSGHQFPNYSSELNVNALLLGDSALYLCASSALAGGSSYNEQFFGPGTRLTVL.

This chain links TRBV13 with TRBJ2-1; D might be TRBD2 (6 bases). V shed 0 bases and J shed 6 bases, with 6 bases lying between them. The V gene's germline CDR1 is PRHDT and CDR2 FYEKMQ (reference sequence). The CDR3 covers 13 residues. In DNA, the CDR3 is TGTGCCAGCAGCTTAGGTAGCGGCAATGAGCAGTTCTTC. Protein: CASSLGSGNEQFF.

The chain employs TRBV2 and TRBJ2-5; possibly TRBD1 for D (6 bases). Germline V gene sequence: CDR1 SNHLY, CDR2 FYNNEI. CDR3 length equals 15 residues. Between the trimmed V and J ends, which lost 8 bases and 7 bases, there was a span of 23 bases. In DNA, the CDR3 is TGTGCCAGCGGTAATAGGCAGGGGCCTGCTGGGACCCAGTACTTC. Amino acid sequence: CASGNRQGPAGTQYF.

This clone was counted once. The chain links TRBV29-1 to TRBJ2-1; 12 bases fit TRBD2. The J segment lost 8 bases and the V segment lost 3 bases, leaving 8 bases of the junction unmatched. This CDR3 spans 15 amino acids. From germline, CDR1 is SQVTM and CDR2 ANQGSEA. CDR3 amino acids: CSVDGLAGGRDEQFF. CDR3 bases: TGCAGCGTTGATGGCCTAGCGGGGGGGAGGGATGAGCAGTTCTTC.

The chain links TRBV13 to TRBJ2-1; the match to TRBD2 covers 14 bases. Germline CDR1 is PRHDT and CDR2 is FYEKMQ (reference sequence). The V and J ends lost 4 bases and 10 bases, in that order; junction bases with no gene match: 15. The CDR3 covers 18 residues. The CDR3 DNA reads TGTGCCAGCAGCTCCGGGACTAGCGGGGGCCCCGTTTCTTCGGAGCAGTTCTTC. It encodes CASSSGTSGGPVSSEQFF.

J is TRBJ2-1 and V is TRBV7-2, with TRBD2 matching 10 bases. CDR1 and CDR2 (germline): SGHTA, FQGNSA. The V and J ends lost 5 bases and 6 bases, in that order; junction bases with no gene match: 13. This CDR3 is 17 amino acids long. CDR3 residues: CASSPYEAGGAFNEQFF. CDR3 in DNA: TGTGCCAGCAGCCCCTATGAAGCGGGGGGGGCTTTCAATGAGCAGTTCTTC.

The chain couples TRBV7-9 to TRBJ2-1, with 8 bases that match TRBD1. The V and J ends lost 7 bases and 8 bases, in that order; junction bases with no gene match: 16. CDR1 and CDR2 from the germline V gene are SEHNR and FQNEAQ (reference sequence). The CDR3 spans 16 residues. The CDR3 nucleotides read TGTGCCAGCAAACCGGGACAGGAAACCCGCACCGATGAGCAGTTCTTC. Translation: CASKPGQETRTDEQFF.

V gene TRBV5-4 combines with J gene TRBJ2-3; 10 nucleotides line up with TRBD2. CDR3 size: 16 residues. V was pared by 0 bases and J by 2 bases, with 3 bases of the junction left unmatched. The V gene's germline CDR1 is SGHNT and CDR2 YYREEE (reference sequence). The CDR3 DNA reads TGTGCCAGCAGCTTGGGCACTAGCGGGATCACAGATACGCAGTATTTT. Its protein product is CASSLGTSGITDTQYF.

The chain is built from TRBV7-2 and TRBJ2-5, with a possible D match to TRBD2 (5 bases). This CDR3 contains 13 residues. Looked up from germline, CDR1 is SGHTA and CDR2 is FQGNSA. Trimming took 5 bases from V and 2 from J, leaving 9 bases between them. For the CDR3, the DNA is TGTGCCAGCAGCATATGGAGGCAAGAGACCCAGTACTTC. Amino acids: CASSIWRQETQYF.

This clone occurred once. This rearrangement joins TRBV27 to TRBJ2-1; 7 bases line up with TRBD1. Unmatched junction bases numbered 6, after V lost 5 bases and J lost 8 bases. Germline V gene lookup returns CDR1 MNHEY and CDR2 SMNVEV (reference sequence). The CDR3 covers 13 residues. For the CDR3, the DNA is TGTGCCAGCAGTCCCTCAACAGGGGATGAGCAGTTCTTC. Translated, it gives CASSPSTGDEQFF.

The rearrangement joins TRBV5-4 to TRBJ2-7; 14 nucleotides agree with TRBD2. The length of the CDR3 is 17 residues. V shed 4 bases, J shed 5 bases, and the junction held 11 bases outside the gene matches. Germline lookup yields CDR1 SGHNT and CDR2 YYREEE (reference sequence). The CDR3 DNA sequence: TGTGCCAGCAGCCCATATAGACTAGCGGGGGGGTCCCACGAGCAGTACTTC. This encodes CASSPYRLAGGSHEQYF. Full variable domain (outside the CDR3, taken from reference TRBV5-4 and TRBJ2-7): ETGVTQSPTHLIKTRGQQVTLRCSSQSGHNTVSWYQQALGQGPQFIFQYYREEENGRGNFPPRFSGLQFPNYSSELNVNALELDDSALYLCASSPYRLAGGSHEQYFGPGTRLTVT.

This chain connects TRBV9 to TRBJ1-2; TRBD1 might be the D (5 bases). Looked up from germline, CDR1 is SGDLS and CDR2 is YYNGEE. The length of the CDR3 is 14 residues. The germline V and J ends were trimmed by 0 bases and 4 bases, with 10 bases remaining between them. CDR3 sequence reads: CASSVDWGGYGYTF. The CDR3 DNA sequence: TGTGCCAGCAGCGTAGATTGGGGGGGCTATGGCTACACCTTC. Together with reference TRBV9 and TRBJ1-2, the CDR3 gives the full variable domain: DSGVTQTPKHLITATGQRVTLRCSPRSGDLSVYWYQQSLDQGLQFLIQYYNGEERAKGNILERFSAQQFPDLHSELNLSSLELGDSALYFCASSVDWGGYGYTFGSGTRLTVV.

The chain employs TRBV7-2 and TRBJ1-1, with 8 bases lining up with TRBD1. The CDR3 spans 16 residues. Germline-derived CDR1 and CDR2 are SGHTA and FQGNSA. J gave up 4 bases and V 1 base, and 8 bases lay outside the gene matches. The CDR3 nucleotides are TGTGCCAGCAGCTTAGGCCCAGGGGGCGCGGGCACTGAAGCTTTCTTT. This encodes CASSLGPGGAGTEAFF.